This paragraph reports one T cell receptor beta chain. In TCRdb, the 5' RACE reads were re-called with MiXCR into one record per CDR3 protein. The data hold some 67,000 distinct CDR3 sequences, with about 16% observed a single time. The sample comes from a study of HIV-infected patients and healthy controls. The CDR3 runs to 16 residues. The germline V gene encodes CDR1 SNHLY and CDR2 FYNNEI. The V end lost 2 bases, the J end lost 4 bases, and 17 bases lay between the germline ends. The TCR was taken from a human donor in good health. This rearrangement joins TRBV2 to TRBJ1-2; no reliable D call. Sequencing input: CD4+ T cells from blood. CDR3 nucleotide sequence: TGTGCCAGCAGTGAACGGCCTATATATTTTTCCTATGGCTACACCTTC. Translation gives CASSERPIYFSYGYTF.